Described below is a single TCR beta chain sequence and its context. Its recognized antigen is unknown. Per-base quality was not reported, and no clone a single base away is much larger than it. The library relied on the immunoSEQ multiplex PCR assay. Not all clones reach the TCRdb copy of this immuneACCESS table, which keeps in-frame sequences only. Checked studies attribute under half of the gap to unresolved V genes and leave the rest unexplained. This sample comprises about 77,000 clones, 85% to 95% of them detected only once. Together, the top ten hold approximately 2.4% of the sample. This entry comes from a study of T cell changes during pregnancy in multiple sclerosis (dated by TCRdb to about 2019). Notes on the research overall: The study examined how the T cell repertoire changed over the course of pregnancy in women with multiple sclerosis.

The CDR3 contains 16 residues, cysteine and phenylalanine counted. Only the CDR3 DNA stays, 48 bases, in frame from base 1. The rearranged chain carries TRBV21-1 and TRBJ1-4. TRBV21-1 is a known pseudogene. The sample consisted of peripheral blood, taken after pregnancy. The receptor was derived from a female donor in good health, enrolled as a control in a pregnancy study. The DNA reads TGTGCCAGCAGCAAATCTGCGGTCCGAACTAATGAAAAACTGTTTTTT. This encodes CASSKSAVRTNEKLFF.